One sample yielded the 20 T cell receptor beta chains listed below, sequenced in a study of shared clonotypes between healthy human individuals (dated by TCRdb to 2018 to 2021). Library creation used the immunoSEQ multiplex PCR assay. Here the immuneACCESS table is served through TCRdb, limited to in-frame sequences with V and J called. Missing clones are a known gap in these copies; in checked studies unresolved V genes cover under half, and the rest lacks a known reason. The table for this sample lists some 2,100,000 clones; approximately 94% of them were counted only once. The ten most abundant clones make up roughly 0.13% of the sample. Material for sequencing was naive CD4+ T cells sorted from blood. This sample's cell subset or site label indicates: CD45RA+ positively selected. These receptors all stem from a man aged 18 to 35 in good health.

V gene TRBV10-3 combines with J gene TRBJ2-3; TRBD1 might be the D (6 bases). This CDR3 region has 16 residues. Trimming took off 7 bases at V and 4 bases at J, with 21 bases between the two ends. CDR1 ENHRY and CDR2 SYGVKD come from the germline V gene. The CDR3 coding sequence is TGTGCCATCACCAAAGACCCAGGGGACCGGCCAGATACGCAGTATTTT. Protein product: CAITKDPGDRPDTQYF.

The V gene is TRBV5-8, the J gene TRBJ1-2; 8 nucleotides match TRBD1. Germline V gives CDR1 SGHTS, CDR2 YDEGEE. CDR3 length: 14 residues. V was clipped by 2 bases and J by 5 bases; unmatched bases: 5. CDR3 bases: TGTGCCAGCAGCTTATCAGGGGGCGCTTATGGCTACACCTTC. This gives the protein CASSLSGGAYGYTF.

The J gene is TRBJ2-2, the V gene TRBV30, with 9 bases fitting TRBD1. Germline CDR1 and CDR2: GTSNPN and SVGIG (reference sequence). The CDR3 has 14 amino acids. Trimming at V came to 7 bases and at J to 1 base, leaving 4 bases not matched to a gene. DNA for the CDR3: TGTGCCTCGAAGGGACAGGGGAACACCGGGGAGCTGTTTTTT. This encodes CASKGQGNTGELFF.

The V call is TRBV4-1, the J call TRBJ1-5; D remains ambiguous. The CDR3 consists of 14 residues. V was pared by 1 base and J by 3 bases, with 7 bases between. Per the germline V gene, CDR1 is MGHRA and CDR2 is YSYEKL. The CDR3 protein is CASSQVRHNQPQHF. CDR3 sequence (DNA): TGCGCCAGCAGCCAAGTTAGGCACAATCAGCCCCAGCATTTT.

In nucleotides, the CDR3 is TGCACCAGCAGCCAAGACTGGATCAATCAGCCCCAGCATTTT. This encodes CTSSQDWINQPQHF. The chain has TRBV1 and TRBJ1-5. TRBV1 is described as a pseudogene. The CDR3 runs to 14 residues.

V gene TRBV10-3 combines with J gene TRBJ1-6, with 9 bases aligning to TRBD1. CDR1 is ENHRY and CDR2 is SYGVKD in the germline V gene. J was trimmed by 10 bases and V by 3 bases; bases with no gene match: 7. This CDR3 has 15 amino acids. The CDR3 nucleotides read TGTGCCATCAGTGAAGGGACAGGGTGGATGTCACCCCTCCACTTT. This translates into CAISEGTGWMSPLHF.

Details on this clone: This CDR3 is also generated by other DNA sequences in the sample. This rearrangement joins TRBV19 to TRBJ1-5; possible D gene TRBD1, 6 bases. Germline assignment: CDR1 LNHDA and CDR2 SQIVND (reference sequence). V shed 3 bases and J shed 5 bases, with 8 bases lying between them. The CDR3 has 13 residues. The CDR3 loop is CASSIRGDQPQHF. For the CDR3, the DNA is TGTGCCAGTAGTATTAGGGGGGATCAGCCCCAGCATTTT.

The chain employs TRBV7-8 and TRBJ2-3; 8 bases map to TRBD2. The ends lost 6 bases at V and 0 bases at J; junction bases unmatched: 5. Per the germline V gene, CDR1 is SGHVS and CDR2 is FQNEAQ. There are 15 residues in the CDR3. The CDR3 protein is CASRQSGGSTDTQYF. Here the CDR3 DNA reads TGTGCCAGCAGACAAAGCGGGGGAAGCACAGATACGCAGTATTTT.

As regards this clone: The sample holds other DNA sequences that translate to the same CDR3. This chain uses TRBV5-1 with TRBJ1-6; maybe TRBD1 (5 bases). From germline, CDR1 is SGHRS and CDR2 YFSETQ. The V and J ends lost 4 bases and 7 bases respectively, with 9 bases between them. This CDR3 has 13 amino acids. The DNA of the CDR3 is TGCGCCAGCAGCCCGGGGACCAATTCACCCCTCCACTTT. It yields the protein CASSPGTNSPLHF.

The chain is built from TRBV28 and TRBJ1-2, with TRBD1 identical over 11 bases. With V trimmed by 6 bases and J by 0 bases, 6 bases remained unmatched. The V gene's germline CDR1 is MDHEN and CDR2 SYDVKM. The CDR3 covers 16 residues. CDR3 DNA sequence: TGTGCCAGCAGGGGTCCGGGACAGGGGGCTAACTATGGCTACACCTTC. It encodes CASRGPGQGANYGYTF.

The chain couples TRBV27 to TRBJ1-2; 8 positions agree with TRBD1. CDR1 is MNHEY, CDR2 SMNVEV, per germline (reference sequence). The V segment lost 5 bases and the J segment 6 bases; nucleotides outside the gene matches: 5. The CDR3 is made up of 13 amino acids. The chain's CDR3 is CASSLTGANGYTF. CDR3 DNA: TGTGCCAGCAGTCTGACAGGGGCGAATGGCTACACCTTC.

This clone was observed a single time. This same CDR3 is encoded by further DNA sequences in the sample. The V call is TRBV9, the J call TRBJ2-7; a weak D match, TRBD1 (6 bases). CDR1 is SGDLS and CDR2 is YYNGEE in the germline V gene. Trimming removed 3 bases from V and 4 bases from J, with 8 bases in between. This CDR3 has 12 residues. The CDR3 DNA sequence: TGTGCCAGCAGCGCGAGGGGGTACGAGCAGTACTTC. Protein: CASSARGYEQYF. Full variable domain (outside the CDR3, taken from reference TRBV9 and TRBJ2-7): DSGVTQTPKHLITATGQRVTLRCSPRSGDLSVYWYQQSLDQGLQFLIQYYNGEERAKGNILERFSAQQFPDLHSELNLSSLELGDSALYFCASSARGYEQYFGPGTRLTVT.

This chain connects TRBV19 to TRBJ1-1, with a weak D call TRBD1 (5 bases). V lost 8 bases and J lost 0, with 19 bases in between. CDR1 is LNHDA, CDR2 SQIVND, per germline (reference sequence). The CDR3 sequence is 16 residues long. In DNA, the CDR3 is TGTGCCAGTCAAAGCTCCCCAGGGTTCATGAACACTGAAGCTTTCTTT. It translates to CASQSSPGFMNTEAFF.

The chain combines TRBV25-1 with TRBJ1-1; maybe TRBD1 (5 bases). The length of the CDR3 is 15 residues. Germline V gene lookup returns CDR1 MGHDK and CDR2 SYGVNS. Deletions cut 4 bases from V and 4 bases from J, with 16 bases between. CDR3 amino acids: CASSGPKRDGTEAFF. CDR3 sequence (DNA): TGTGCCAGCAGTGGGCCGAAGAGGGACGGCACTGAAGCTTTCTTT.

V is TRBV20-1 and J is TRBJ2-5, with D unresolved. The assigned J gene may be wrong: the sequence end matches TRBJ2-7 better. Per germline, CDR1 DFQATT and CDR2 SNEGSKA (reference sequence). This CDR3 has 11 residues. The CDR3 nucleotides read TGCAGTGCTAGTACACCCTACGAGCAGTACTTC. Translating it yields CSASTPYEQYF.

This chain uses TRBV5-1 with TRBJ1-2; 9 bases match TRBD1. This CDR3 has 17 amino acids. CDR1 is SGHRS, CDR2 YFSETQ, per germline. J lost 6 bases, V lost 4 bases, and 16 bases had no gene match. The CDR3 sequence: CASSTSSTGGLENGYTF. The CDR3 coding sequence is TGCGCCAGCAGCACATCCTCGACAGGGGGTCTTGAGAATGGCTACACCTTC.

The CDR3 region has the DNA TGTGCCAGCAGCTTTGCCGGGACAGAGCGGTCCAAAAACATTCAGTACTTC. This sequence encodes CASSFAGTERSKNIQYF. This chain links TRBV7-9 with TRBJ2-4; 7 bases match TRBD1. Germline loops: CDR1 SEHNR, CDR2 FQNEAQ (reference sequence). After removal of 3 bases from V and 2 bases from J, the junction contained 10 bases not matched to a gene. The CDR3 runs to 17 residues.

The chain carries TRBV11-2 and TRBJ1-3, with D tentatively TRBD1 (5 bases). Germline assignment: CDR1 SGHAT and CDR2 FQNNGV. The length of the CDR3 is 13 residues. Deletions cut 3 bases from V and 3 bases from J, with 6 bases between. CDR3 residues: CASSFDSGNTIYF. CDR3 coding DNA: TGTGCCAGCAGCTTTGACAGTGGAAACACCATATATTTT.

As regards this clone: This sample also contains other DNA sequences that code for the same CDR3. This chain links TRBV19 with TRBJ1-5; weak D call: TRBD1 (5 bases). CDR3 length: 15 amino acids. Between the trimmed V and J ends, which lost 1 base and 4 bases, there was a span of 11 bases. Germline CDR1 is LNHDA and CDR2 is SQIVND (reference sequence). CDR3 coding DNA: TGTGCCAGTAGTATAGTGAGGGGTGGAAATCAGCCCCAGCATTTT. Its protein product is CASSIVRGGNQPQHF.

Notes on this clone: Other nucleotide sequences from this sample produce the same CDR3. This chain links TRBV10-3 with TRBJ2-2; D uncertain. V was shortened by 4 bases and J by 4 bases, with 4 bases between the two germline ends. The germline gives CDR1 ENHRY, CDR2 SYGVKD. The CDR3 totals 12 residues. CDR3 region: CAISVSTGELFF. The CDR3 DNA reads as TGTGCCATCAGTGTTTCCACCGGGGAGCTGTTTTTT.